Reported below is one T cell receptor (beta chain). Seattle's cohort entered during active infection and was followed longitudinally. As originally analysed: Counts of nucleated cells, estimated from reference gene primer amplification, were obtained. TCRdb's table, derived via immunoSEQ multiplex PCR, lists solely in-frame clones and lacks some. Clonal size and the V and J genes are those of that table, whereas D and trimming came from the DNA. The sample yields some 130,000 clones, about 92% seen once. These data belong to a study of blood T cell repertoires in COVID-19. Study overall: The study drew acute and convalescent COVID-19 samples from the United States, Italy and Spain.

Germline loops: CDR1 LGHDT, CDR2 YNNKEL (reference sequence). V lost 1 base, J lost 0 bases, and 22 bases lay in between. This CDR3 comprises 20 residues. The sequence was collected from a man in his fifties or sixties with COVID-19, enrolled during active disease. The sample consisted of peripheral blood. The chain carries TRBV3-1 (or the pseudogene TRBV3-2) and TRBJ2-1, with D possibly TRBD2 on 6 matching bases. CDR3 sequence reads: CASSQGSPTRATSSYNEQFF. In DNA form, the CDR3 reads TGTGCCAGCAGCCAAGGATCCCCGACTAGGGCGACGAGCTCCTACAATGAGCAGTTCTTC.